Presented here are 14 T cell receptor beta chains from one specimen sequenced in a study of technical replicates of blood from a few donors. Using immunoSEQ multiplex PCR, the repertoire was profiled, and TCRdb retains in-frame clones only, with some absent. The sample records 70,000 to 90,000 clones, just over 90% being singletons. The sample comprised T cells isolated from PBMCs. These receptors originate from a human donor in good health.

The chain uses TRBV14 and TRBJ2-7; 8 nucleotides agree with TRBD1. The CDR3 contains 12 residues. From germline, CDR1 is SGHDN and CDR2 FVKESK. The V segment lost 6 bases and the J segment 7 bases; nucleotides outside the gene matches: 5. The DNA for the CDR3 is TGTGCCAGCAGTTCAGGGGGCGCGGAGCAGTACTTC. The encoded protein is CASSSGGAEQYF. Together with reference TRBV14 and TRBJ2-7, the CDR3 gives the full variable domain: EAGVTQFPSHSVIEKGQTVTLRCDPISGHDNLYWYRRVMGKEIKFLLHFVKESKQDESGMPNNRFLAERTGGTYSTLKVQPAELEDSGVYFCASSSGGAEQYFGPGTRLTVT.

V usage is TRBV15 and J usage is TRBJ2-7; 12 bases align to TRBD2. CDR1 and CDR2 from the germline V gene are LNHNV and YYDKDF (reference sequence). With V trimmed by 0 bases and J by 1 base, 7 bases remained unmatched. The CDR3 covers 18 residues. The DNA of the CDR3 is TGTGCCACCAGCAGAGATTGGGCTAGCGGGAGGGAATCCTACGAGCAGTACTTC. It codes for CATSRDWASGRESYEQYF.

The chain joins TRBV27 to TRBJ2-1; maybe TRBD2 (7 bases). Trimming shortened V by 6 bases and J by 4 bases, and 13 bases separated the two germline ends. Germline V lookup: CDR1 MNHEY, CDR2 SMNVEV (reference sequence). The CDR3 runs 14 residues. The CDR3 DNA is TGTGCCAGCAGCCCGGGGGGCAGTTACAATGAGCAGTTCTTC. Protein product: CASSPGGSYNEQFF.

The CDR3 DNA follows: TGTGCCAGCAGCCTCCAAACTAAGACCGGGGAGCTGTTTTTT. Its protein is CASSLQTKTGELFF. The chain has TRBV11-2 and TRBJ2-2; D not resolved. CDR3 length: 14 amino acids. V was cut by 5 bases and J by 5 bases, with 12 bases left in between. Germline assignment: CDR1 SGHAT and CDR2 FQNNGV.

This CDR3 reads CASSRGFGSGNTIYF. The CDR3 DNA follows: TGCGCCAGCAGTCGGGGGTTTGGCTCTGGAAACACCATATATTTT. J is TRBJ1-3 and V is TRBV10-1; perhaps TRBD1 as D (5 bases). The CDR3 covers 15 residues. The V and J ends lost 5 bases and 0 bases respectively, with 11 bases between them. Germline assignment: CDR1 WNHNN and CDR2 SYGVQD (reference sequence).

The chain uses TRBV27 and TRBJ2-7; TRBD1 aligns across 7 bases. V lost 7 bases to trimming and J lost 3 bases; unmatched junction nucleotides: 18. The CDR3 sequence is 17 residues long. Germline values: CDR1 MNHEY, CDR2 SMNVEV (reference sequence). This CDR3 is CASKFQGPGQTLYEQYF. CDR3 bases: TGTGCCAGCAAGTTTCAAGGGCCGGGACAGACCCTCTACGAGCAGTACTTC.

This chain uses TRBV10-1 with TRBJ2-2; D ambiguous. Germline values: CDR1 WNHNN, CDR2 SYGVQD (reference sequence). V dropped 5 bases and J dropped 4 bases, with 11 bases sitting between them. The CDR3 covers 14 residues. The chain's CDR3 is CASSPERITGELFF. CDR3 bases: TGCGCCAGCAGTCCCGAGAGGATCACCGGGGAGCTGTTTTTT.

This clone was observed once. The chain carries TRBV28 and TRBJ1-5; 10 nucleotides agree with TRBD1. V shed 6 bases, J shed 0 bases, and the junction held 5 bases outside the gene matches. The CDR3 length is 16 residues. CDR1 and CDR2 from the germline V gene are MDHEN and SYDVKM. CDR3 residues: CASSLTGGYSNQPQHF. In nucleotides, the CDR3 is TGTGCCAGCAGCCTGACAGGGGGCTATAGCAATCAGCCCCAGCATTTT.

The chain recombines TRBV4-1 with TRBJ2-3; D gene ambiguous. Germline CDR1 MGHRA, CDR2 YSYEKL. There are 18 residues in the CDR3. The V gene lost 1 base and the J gene lost 6 bases, with 23 bases spanning the gap. CDR3 DNA sequence: TGCGCCAGCAGCCAAGGGGTTTTGAGGCGGCAACGGTCGGATACGCAGTATTTT. Protein product: CASSQGVLRRQRSDTQYF.

This clone was picked up one time. The chain employs TRBV5-1 and TRBJ2-3; TRBD2 matches 7 bases. V gave up 6 bases and J gave up 3 bases; unmatched junction bases: 13. Germline CDR1 and CDR2: SGHRS and YFSETQ. This CDR3 has 16 residues. The chain's CDR3 is CASNWASGAGTDTQYF. The CDR3 bases are TGCGCCAGCAATTGGGCTAGCGGAGCGGGGACAGATACGCAGTATTTT.

CDR3 loop: CASSRVQPSYEQYF. The CDR3 bases are TGTGCCAGCAGCCGGGTACAGCCTTCCTACGAGCAGTACTTC. The V gene is TRBV14, the J gene TRBJ2-7, with no clear D. The germline V and J ends were trimmed by 4 bases and 1 base, with 11 bases remaining between them. This CDR3 is 14 amino acids long. Germline-derived CDR1 and CDR2 are SGHDN and FVKESK.

This rearrangement joins TRBV2 to TRBJ2-1; D is unclear. There are 14 residues in the CDR3. Germline CDR1 SNHLY, CDR2 FYNNEI. Between the trimmed V and J ends, which lost 3 bases and 0 bases, there was a span of 6 bases. The chain's CDR3 is CASSEFSSYNEQFF. Here the CDR3 DNA reads TGTGCCAGCAGTGAGTTCAGCTCCTACAATGAGCAGTTCTTC.

The chain is built from TRBV28 and TRBJ1-4, with a tentative D call TRBD1 (5 bases). The V end lost 5 bases, the J end lost 3 bases, and 10 bases lay between the germline ends. Germline V lookup: CDR1 MDHEN, CDR2 SYDVKM. This CDR3 is built from 14 residues. CDR3 amino acids: CASSPDSSNEKLFF. CDR3 nucleotide sequence: TGTGCCAGCAGTCCTGACAGCTCTAATGAAAAACTGTTTTTT.

The chain uses TRBV5-1 and TRBJ2-7, with D tentatively TRBD2 (5 bases). Germline V gene data show CDR1 as SGHRS and CDR2 as YFSETQ. The CDR3 runs to 13 residues. The V gene lost 2 bases and the J gene lost 0 bases, with 6 bases spanning the gap. CDR3 sequence: CASSFGVSYEQYF. The CDR3, as DNA: TGCGCCAGCAGCTTCGGGGTCTCCTACGAGCAGTACTTC.